Sequencing of this T cell receptor (beta chain) was carried out in a study of shared clonotypes between healthy human individuals. The overall study: Researchers assigned three CD4 naive, three CD4 memory, two CD8 naive and one CD8 memory plate to each donor.

Produced via immunoSEQ multiplex PCR; TCRdb's table is partial and in-frame only. Of under 750,000 clones detected, over 55% appear once; the ten largest clones hold approximately 1.8%. The germline CDR1 and CDR2 sequences are SGHTS and YDEGEE. V lost 3 bases, J lost 2 bases, and 6 bases stayed unmatched. CDR3 length equals 15 residues. This clone was detected only a few times. A CD45RA+ naive subset and a CD45RA-negative memory subset were split from CD4+ cells. Sample: memory CD4+ T cells sorted from blood. The subset denotes: CD45RA-negative fraction. The TCR originated in a woman aged 25 to 39 in good health. The chain joins TRBV5-8 to TRBJ2-3; TRBD2 matches at 7 bases. The CDR3 here is CASSSRLAHTDTQYF. The CDR3 DNA follows: TGTGCCAGCAGCTCTCGACTAGCCCACACAGATACGCAGTATTTT.